This note documents a single T cell receptor beta chain sequence. Its antigen is not identified. Vbeta (60) and Jbeta (13) primers were used in the PCR. TCRdb keeps only in-frame clones here, not all; method: immunoSEQ multiplex PCR. The table records about 160,000 clones, around 74% of them present only once. This record comes from a study of cytomegalovirus exposure and HLA in healthy donors. Broader study findings: A link between a missense DCLRE1C variant and TCR beta V- and J-gene trimming emerged from a later analysis. Later, an analysis showed that TCR beta chains associated with HLA were more clonally expanded than others that were equally common. Sequencing likely caused a cluster of highly shared sequence variants.

Germline CDR1 is SGHNT and CDR2 is YYREEE (reference sequence). The junction had 6 bases not matched to a gene; V was cut back by 4 bases and J by 2 bases. The CDR3 has 15 amino acids. This rearrangement joins TRBV5-4 to TRBJ2-5; 9 bases agree with TRBD1. The source of this sequence is a female donor in good health and CMV-seronegative. Sequencing was performed on PBMCs. Here the CDR3 reads CASSPMGQGQETQYF. The DNA for the CDR3 is TGTGCCAGCAGCCCAATGGGACAGGGTCAAGAGACCCAGTACTTC.